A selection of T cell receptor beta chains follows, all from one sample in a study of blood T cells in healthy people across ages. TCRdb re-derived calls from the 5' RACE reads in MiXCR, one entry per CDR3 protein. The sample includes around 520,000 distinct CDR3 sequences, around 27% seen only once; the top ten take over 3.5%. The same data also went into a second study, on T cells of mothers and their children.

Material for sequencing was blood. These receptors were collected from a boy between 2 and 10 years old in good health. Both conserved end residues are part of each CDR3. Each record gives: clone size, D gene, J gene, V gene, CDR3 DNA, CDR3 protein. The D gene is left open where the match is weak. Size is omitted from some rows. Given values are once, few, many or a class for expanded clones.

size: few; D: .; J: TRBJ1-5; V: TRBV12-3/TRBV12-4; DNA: TGTGCCAGCAGTACTCAGGGGACTAGCAATCAGCCCCAGCATTTT; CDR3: CASSTQGTSNQPQHF
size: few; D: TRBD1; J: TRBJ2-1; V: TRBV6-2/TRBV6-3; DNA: TGTGCCAGCAGTTACCGGACAGGGAGCTCCTACAATGAGCAGTTCTTC; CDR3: CASSYRTGSSYNEQFF
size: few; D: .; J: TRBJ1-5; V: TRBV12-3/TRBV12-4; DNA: TGTGCCAGCAGTTTAGCGGGGGATCAGCCCCAGCATTTT; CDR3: CASSLAGDQPQHF
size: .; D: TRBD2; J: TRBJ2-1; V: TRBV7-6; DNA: TGTGCCAGCAGCGCAACCGGGACTAGCGGGAGCTACAATGAGCAGTTCTTC; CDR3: CASSATGTSGSYNEQFF
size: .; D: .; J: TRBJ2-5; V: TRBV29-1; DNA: TGCAGCGCCAAGACGCTCGGGGAGACCCAGTACTTC; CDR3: CSAKTLGETQYF
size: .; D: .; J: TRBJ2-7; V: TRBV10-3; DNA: TGTGCCATCAGTGAGGAGGGGGTAATCTACGAGCAGTACTTC; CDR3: CAISEEGVIYEQYF
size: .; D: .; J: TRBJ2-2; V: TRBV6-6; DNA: TGTGCCAGCAGGATCGGGACCTACACCGGGGGGCTGTTTTTT; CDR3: CASRIGTYTGGLFF
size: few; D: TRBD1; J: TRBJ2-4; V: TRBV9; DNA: TGTGCCAGCAGCGGATCCGGGACAGTACTCCTTGGAGCCAAAAACATTCAGTACTTC; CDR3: CASSGSGTVLLGAKNIQYF
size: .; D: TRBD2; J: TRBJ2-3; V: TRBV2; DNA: TGTGCCAGCAGTGCTAGCGGGAGGACAGATACGCAGTATTTT; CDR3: CASSASGRTDTQYF
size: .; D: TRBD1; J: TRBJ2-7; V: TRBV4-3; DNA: TGCGCCAGCAGCCCAAAGGGACAGGCTGGCGAGCAGTACTTC; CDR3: CASSPKGQAGEQYF
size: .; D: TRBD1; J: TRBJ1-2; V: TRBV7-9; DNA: TGTGCCAGCAGCTACAGGGGGGCCTATGGCTACACCTTC; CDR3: CASSYRGAYGYTF
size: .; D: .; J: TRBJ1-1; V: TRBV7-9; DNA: TGTGCCAGCAGCCCAAGGGCAGAAGCCTCGAACACTGAAGCTTTCTTT; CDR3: CASSPRAEASNTEAFF
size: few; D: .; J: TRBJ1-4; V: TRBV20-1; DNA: TGCAGTGCTCGGGACGGGTCTAATGAAAAACTGTTTTTT; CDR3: CSARDGSNEKLFF
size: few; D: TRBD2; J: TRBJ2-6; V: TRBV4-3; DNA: TGCGCCAGCAGCCGAGAACTAGCGGGAGGGCCTGGGGCCAACGTCCTGACTTTC; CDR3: CASSRELAGGPGANVLTF
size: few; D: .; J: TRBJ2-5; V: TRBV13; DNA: TGTGCCAGCAGCTCTTCCACAGGGAAGACCCAGTACTTC; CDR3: CASSSSTGKTQYF
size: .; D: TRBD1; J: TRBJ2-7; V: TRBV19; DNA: TGCGCCAGTAGTAATCAGGGGGCACGGGAGCAGTACTTC; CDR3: CASSNQGAREQYF
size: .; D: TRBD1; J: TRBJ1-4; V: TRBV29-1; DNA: TGCAGCGTTGGGGGACAGACGGAATCTAATGAAAAACTGTTTTTT; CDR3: CSVGGQTESNEKLFF
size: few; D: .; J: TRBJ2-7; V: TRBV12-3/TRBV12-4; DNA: TGTGCCAGCAGTCCCCGCGACTTCTCCTACGAGCAGTACTTC; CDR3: CASSPRDFSYEQYF
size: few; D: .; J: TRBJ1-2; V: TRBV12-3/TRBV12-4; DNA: TGTGCCAGCAGTTCTAGGGGGGCGAGGGGCTACACCTTC; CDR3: CASSSRGARGYTF
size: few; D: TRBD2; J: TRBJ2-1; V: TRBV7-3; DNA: TGTGCCAACAGCTCAACTAGCGGCTCCTACAATGAGCAGTTCTTC; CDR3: CANSSTSGSYNEQFF
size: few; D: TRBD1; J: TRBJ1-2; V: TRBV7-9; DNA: TGTGCCAGCAGCCTACCGGGACAGGGGTTCCGTGGCTACACCTTC; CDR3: CASSLPGQGFRGYTF
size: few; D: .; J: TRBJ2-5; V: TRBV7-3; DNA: TGTGCCAGCAGCTTAACGTTAGGAGAGACCCAGTACTTC; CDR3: CASSLTLGETQYF
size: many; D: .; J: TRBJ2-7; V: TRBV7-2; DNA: TGTGCCAGCAGTAGACTACAGGGAAACGAGCAGTACTTC; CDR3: CASSRLQGNEQYF
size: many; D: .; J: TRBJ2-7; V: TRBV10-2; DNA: TGCGCCAGCGGGCTGTACCGAGGGGCCTACGAGCAGTACTTC; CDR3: CASGLYRGAYEQYF
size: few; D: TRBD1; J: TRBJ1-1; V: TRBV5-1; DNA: TGCGCCAGCAGCTTACAGGGGACAGGTTCCCCCCCTTTCTTT; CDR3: CASSLQGTGSPPFF
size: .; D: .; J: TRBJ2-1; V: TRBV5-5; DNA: TGTGCCAGCAGCTTTGGCCCCCACAATGAGCAGTTCTTC; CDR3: CASSFGPHNEQFF
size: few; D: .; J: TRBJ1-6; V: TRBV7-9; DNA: TGTGCCAGCAGCCGGGACAATCTTTCCAATTCACCCCTCCACTTT; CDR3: CASSRDNLSNSPLHF
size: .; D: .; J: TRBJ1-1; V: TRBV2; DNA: TGTGCCAGCAGTGTCTTCAGGCGAGACACTGAAGCTTTCTTT; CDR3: CASSVFRRDTEAFF
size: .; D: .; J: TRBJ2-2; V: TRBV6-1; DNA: TGTGCCAGCCCTTCGGGCGGGGAGCTGTTTTTT; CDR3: CASPSGGELFF
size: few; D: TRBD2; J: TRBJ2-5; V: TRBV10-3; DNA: TGTGCCATCAGTGAGTCGACTCGGATAGCGGGTTCGGAGACCCAGTACTTC; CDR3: CAISESTRIAGSETQYF
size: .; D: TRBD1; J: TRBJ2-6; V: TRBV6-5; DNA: TGTGCCAGCAGTTCGTATTCGGACAGGGTTAGCTCTGGGGCCAACGTCCTGACTTTC; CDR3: CASSSYSDRVSSGANVLTF
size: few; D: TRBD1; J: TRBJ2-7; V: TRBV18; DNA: TGTGCCAGCTCTGGAGCCGGGACAGGGAACGAGCAGTACTTC; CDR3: CASSGAGTGNEQYF
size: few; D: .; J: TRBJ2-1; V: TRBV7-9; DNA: TGTGCCAGCAGCTACTGGCTCAATGAGCAGTTCTTC; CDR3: CASSYWLNEQFF
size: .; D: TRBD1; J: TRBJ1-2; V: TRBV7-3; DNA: TGTGCCAGCAGCACCACAGGGGGCAATGGCTACACCTTC; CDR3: CASSTTGGNGYTF
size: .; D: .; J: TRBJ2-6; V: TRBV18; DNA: TGTGCCAGCTCCAATGGGGTTGGGGCCAACGTCCTGACTTTC; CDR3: CASSNGVGANVLTF
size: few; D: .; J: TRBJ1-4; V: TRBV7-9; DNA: TGTGCCAGCAGCTCCGACAGAAATGAAAAACTGTTTTTT; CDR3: CASSSDRNEKLFF
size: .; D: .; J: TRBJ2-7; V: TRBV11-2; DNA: TGTGCCAGCAGCTCGACAGGTTCCTACGAGCAGTACTTC; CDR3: CASSSTGSYEQYF
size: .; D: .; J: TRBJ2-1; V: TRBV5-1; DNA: TGCGCCAGCAGCACGGATGTCGGACTGGAGCAGTTCTTC; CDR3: CASSTDVGLEQFF
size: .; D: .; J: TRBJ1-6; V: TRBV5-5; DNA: TGTGCCAGCAGCCATTTAGGAGGGTCTAATTCACCCCTCCACTTT; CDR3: CASSHLGGSNSPLHF
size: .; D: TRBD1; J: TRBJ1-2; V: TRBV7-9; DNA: TGTGCCAGCAGTCAGGGGGCTTTCTATGGCTACACCTTC; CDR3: CASSQGAFYGYTF
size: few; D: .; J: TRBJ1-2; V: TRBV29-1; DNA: TGCAGCGTTGAAGTTGGTCAGGGCCACTATGGCTACACCTTC; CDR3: CSVEVGQGHYGYTF
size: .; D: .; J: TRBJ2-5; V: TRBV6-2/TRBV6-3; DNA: TGTGCCGGCACTCCTACGGGGATGCGGGAGACCCAGTACTTC; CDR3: CAGTPTGMRETQYF
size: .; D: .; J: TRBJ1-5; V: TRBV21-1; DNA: TGTGCCAGCACCTCGGGACAGGTGGATCAGCCCCAGCATTTT; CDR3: CASTSGQVDQPQHF
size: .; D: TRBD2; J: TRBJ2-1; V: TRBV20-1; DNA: TGCAGTGCTAGAGTGCGAGCGGGAGGCCCCTACAATGAGCAGTTCTTC; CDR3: CSARVRAGGPYNEQFF